The 26 T cell receptor beta chains below were found in one sample sequenced in a study of identical twins. MiXCR, run by TCRdb on the 5' RACE reads, gives a single entry per CDR3 protein. The table records 250,000 to 350,000 distinct CDR3 sequences, roughly 9.8% of them present only once. The same data also contributed to another study, on yellow fever vaccine responses in identical twins.

The sample taken for sequencing was CD8+ T cells sorted from blood. Receptor source: a woman aged 18 to 35 in good health.

This clonotype was detected a few times. The V gene is TRBV3-1, the J gene TRBJ2-1; 9 bases line up with TRBD2. Germline V gene sequence: CDR1 LGHDT, CDR2 YNNKEL (reference sequence). The V and J ends lost 2 bases and 4 bases, in that order; junction bases with no gene match: 6. The CDR3 has 16 residues. The CDR3 DNA sequence: TGTGCCAGCAGCCAATGGATAGCGGGAGCGTACAATGAGCAGTTCTTC. Protein product: CASSQWIAGAYNEQFF.

The chain recombines TRBV7-3 with TRBJ2-6; no reliable D call. Looked up from germline, CDR1 is SGHTA and CDR2 is FQGTGA. The V end lost 1 base, the J end lost 15 bases, and 10 bases lay between the germline ends. The CDR3 spans 12 residues. The CDR3 reads CASSLKGSGLTF. CDR3 sequence (DNA): TGTGCCAGCAGCTTAAAAGGTTCCGGCCTGACTTTC.

This clonotype was recorded at least ten times. The chain uses TRBV4-3 and TRBJ2-3; D is perhaps TRBD2 (7 bases). This CDR3 comprises 16 residues. Germline lookup yields CDR1 LGHNA and CDR2 YSLEER. V lost 4 bases and J lost 1, with 15 bases in between. The CDR3 region is CASSPGVTSGTDTQYF. The CDR3 DNA is TGCGCCAGCAGCCCAGGGGTCACTAGCGGCACAGATACGCAGTATTTT.

There are a few counts of this clonotype. The chain recombines TRBV4-3 with TRBJ2-7; 10 bases align to TRBD2. CDR3 length: 15 amino acids. V lost 1 base, J lost 6 bases, and 6 bases stayed unmatched. Germline-derived CDR1 and CDR2 are LGHNA and YSLEER. CDR3 in DNA: TGCGCCAGCAGCCAAGTAGCGGGAGGTGGTCTCGAGCAGTACTTC. Translating gives CASSQVAGGGLEQYF.

This clonotype was seen repeatedly, ten times or more. The chain carries TRBV7-9 and TRBJ2-5; D unresolved. The CDR3 totals 13 residues. The V gene lost 6 bases and the J gene lost 6 bases, with 14 bases spanning the gap. Germline V gene data show CDR1 as SEHNR and CDR2 as FQNEAQ (reference sequence). CDR3 protein: CASSSAVVQTQYF. The CDR3 region has the DNA TGTGCCAGCAGTTCCGCCGTTGTACAGACCCAGTACTTC.

This clonotype was counted at least ten times. The chain combines TRBV29-1 with TRBJ2-7, with a tentative D call TRBD1 (6 bases). The CDR3 has 14 residues. Germline V gives CDR1 SQVTM, CDR2 ANQGSEA. V was cut by 6 bases and J by 3 bases, with 18 bases left in between. The CDR3 spells CSVVTDRRDYEQYF. The DNA for the CDR3 is TGCAGCGTGGTAACCGACAGGCGCGACTACGAGCAGTACTTC.

This clonotype was recorded at least ten times. This chain links TRBV12-3 or TRBV12-4 with TRBJ2-7; D possibly corresponds to TRBD2 (6 bases). The CDR3 covers 13 residues. V shed 5 bases and J shed 6 bases, with 14 bases lying between them. CDR3 sequence (DNA): TGTGCCAGCAGTACTCCCCTGGGGGGCGAGCAGTACTTC. Its translation is CASSTPLGGEQYF.

J is TRBJ2-7 and V is TRBV4-3; TRBD1 or TRBD2 may be the D gene (7 bases each). CDR1 LGHNA and CDR2 YSLEER come from the germline V gene. The CDR3 loop spans 15 amino acids. The V and J ends lost 4 bases and 4 bases respectively, with 17 bases between them. CDR3 in amino acids: CASSPDREGVYEQYF. In nucleotides, the CDR3 is TGCGCCAGCAGCCCCGACAGGGAGGGTGTGTACGAGCAGTACTTC.

This clonotype showed up many times. This chain links TRBV12-3 or TRBV12-4 with TRBJ2-7; 7 bases align to TRBD2. This CDR3 has 15 residues. J was trimmed by 3 bases and V by 3 bases; bases with no gene match: 8. CDR3 protein: CASSLWLAEDYEQYF. For the CDR3, the DNA is TGTGCCAGCAGTTTGTGGCTAGCGGAGGACTACGAGCAGTACTTC.

The chain couples TRBV6-4 to TRBJ2-3; either TRBD1 or TRBD2 may fit D (5 bases each). The germline V and J ends were trimmed by 5 bases and 6 bases, with 15 bases remaining between them. The CDR3 length is 14 residues. Germline CDR1 MRHNA, CDR2 SNTAGT. The CDR3, as DNA: TGTGCCAGCAGTCCGGGGCTCGGTGCGGATACGCAGTATTTT. Translation gives CASSPGLGADTQYF.

This clonotype has just a few counts. The gene calls are TRBV11-2 and TRBJ2-5; no clear D gene. V was clipped by 5 bases and J by 2 bases, with 15 bases between them. This CDR3 spans 15 amino acids. Germline CDR1 SGHAT, CDR2 FQNNGV. The CDR3 DNA reads TGTGCCAGCAGCGCGGACCCCGCCCGACAAGAGACCCAGTACTTC. Amino acids: CASSADPARQETQYF.

This sequence joins TRBV4-2 and TRBJ1-2, with 7 bases fitting TRBD1. Unmatched junction bases numbered 2, after V lost 0 bases and J lost 4 bases. CDR1 and CDR2 from the germline V gene are LGHNA and YNFKEQ. CDR3 length: 14 residues. CDR3 sequence (DNA): TGTGCCAGCAGCCAAGACAGGGGGACCTATGGCTACACCTTC. Protein product: CASSQDRGTYGYTF.

This chain joins TRBV27 and TRBJ2-7; D remains unclear. The CDR3 has 12 amino acids. Trimming cost V 7 bases and J 7 bases, with 14 bases left between them. Germline V lookup: CDR1 MNHEY, CDR2 SMNVEV (reference sequence). CDR3 amino acids: CASTSNGYEQYF. The CDR3 nucleotides are TGTGCCAGCACCTCAAACGGGTATGAGCAGTACTTC.

The table lists this clonotype with a few counts. The chain links TRBV7-9 to TRBJ2-7; 7 nucleotides align to TRBD2. The junction had 9 bases not matched to a gene; V was cut back by 4 bases and J by 0 bases. This CDR3 is built from 16 residues. Germline CDR1 is SEHNR and CDR2 is FQNEAQ (reference sequence). CDR3: CASSSPSGVNSYEQYF. The CDR3 DNA is TGTGCCAGCAGCTCACCGAGCGGGGTGAACTCCTACGAGCAGTACTTC. Filled out from reference TRBV7-9 and TRBJ2-7, the complete variable domain reads DTGVSQNPRHKITKRGQNVTFRCDPISEHNRLYWYRQTLGQGPEFLTYFQNEAQLEKSRLLSDRFSAERPKGSFSTLEIQRTEQGDSAMYLCASSSPSGVNSYEQYFGPGTRLTVT.

This clonotype has a count of ten or more. The V gene is TRBV5-6, the J gene TRBJ2-5, with D perhaps matching TRBD1 (5 bases). The CDR3 length is 15 residues. The V gene's germline CDR1 is SGHDT and CDR2 YYEEEE. Trimming took off 2 bases at V and 5 bases at J, with 16 bases between the two ends. The CDR3 loop is CASSFPDSPRETQYF. The DNA for the CDR3 is TGTGCCAGCAGCTTCCCAGACAGCCCCCGGGAGACCCAGTACTTC.

This chain uses TRBV7-6 with TRBJ1-1, with D possibly TRBD1 on 6 matching bases. Per the germline V gene, CDR1 is SGHVS and CDR2 is FNYEAQ. The CDR3 contains 16 residues. With 1 base removed from V and 1 base from J, the gap between germline ends came to 13 bases. The CDR3 spells CASSLGGGLPNTEAFF. The CDR3 DNA reads TGTGCCAGCAGCTTAGGAGGGGGACTGCCGAACACTGAAGCTTTCTTT. The full variable domain, its missing parts supplied by reference TRBV7-6 and TRBJ1-1, is GAGVSQSPRYKVTKRGQDVALRCDPISGHVSLYWYRQALGQGPEFLTYFNYEAQQDKSGLPNDRFSAERPEGSISTLTIQRTEQRDSAMYRCASSLGGGLPNTEAFFGQGTRLTVV.

This clonotype was picked up many times. The V and J genes are TRBV29-1 and TRBJ2-7; D possibly corresponds to TRBD1 (6 bases). V lost 0 bases to trimming and J lost 4 bases, with 10 bases between them. CDR3 length: 13 residues. Germline CDR1 is SQVTM and CDR2 is ANQGSEA. CDR3 nucleotide sequence: TGCAGCGTTGAAGACAGGGGTGGGTACGAGCAGTACTTC. It is translated as CSVEDRGGYEQYF.

A few counts support this clonotype. The V and J genes are TRBV29-1 and TRBJ2-5, with TRBD2 matching over 8 bases. The CDR3 is 14 residues long. Germline lookup yields CDR1 SQVTM and CDR2 ANQGSEA. Trimming removed 3 bases from V and 5 bases from J; junction bases left unmatched: 8. DNA for the CDR3: TGCAGCGTTGAGGGACTAGATATGGTTGAGACCCAGTACTTC. This encodes CSVEGLDMVETQYF.

Many counts were recorded for this clonotype. The rearrangement links TRBV21-1 to TRBJ2-1; TRBD2 is taken as the D call from the table, unchecked against the DNA. TRBV21-1 is given as a pseudogene. The CDR3 is 13 amino acids. The CDR3 sequence is CASSMGLYNEQFF. The DNA for the CDR3 is TGTGCCAGCAGCATGGGACTTTACAATGAGCAGTTCTTC.

This clonotype has at least ten counts. The chain joins TRBV12-5 to TRBJ1-1; 7 bases are a match to TRBD1. The V gene end was trimmed by 4 bases and the J gene end by 0 bases; junction bases not matched to a gene: 2. CDR3 size: 14 residues. The germline V gene encodes CDR1 LGHNT and CDR2 FRNRAP. Written as DNA, the CDR3 is TGTGCTAGTGGTTGGGGGACAGTGAACACTGAAGCTTTCTTT. This sequence encodes CASGWGTVNTEAFF. Variable domain in full (rest from reference TRBV12-5 and TRBJ1-1): DARVTQTPRHKVTEMGQEVTMRCQPILGHNTVFWYRQTMMQGLELLAYFRNRAPLDDSGMPKDRFSAEMPDATLATLKIQPSEPRDSAVYFCASGWGTVNTEAFFGQGTRLTVV.

The sample holds a few counts of this clonotype. V and J are TRBV28 and TRBJ2-5; TRBD1 or TRBD2 may be the D gene (6 bases each). This CDR3 comprises 19 residues. CDR1 MDHEN and CDR2 SYDVKM come from the germline V gene. V shed 2 bases and J shed 5 bases, with 27 bases lying between them. CDR3 coding DNA: TGTGCCAGCAGTTTAGCTGGGGCGTTTGGGGGGCCGCTAATTGAGACCCAGTACTTC. Translated, it gives CASSLAGAFGGPLIETQYF.

This clonotype occurred a few times. The chain is built from TRBV12-3 or TRBV12-4 and TRBJ2-1; TRBD2 aligns across 9 bases. CDR3 size: 18 residues. The junction had 11 bases not matched to a gene; V was cut back by 5 bases and J by 0 bases. As DNA, the CDR3 is TGTGCCAGCAGTCCAAACTTAGCGGGAGTCATCTCCTACAATGAGCAGTTCTTC. It translates to CASSPNLAGVISYNEQFF.

This clonotype was detected a few times. J is TRBJ2-7 and V is TRBV20-1, with 8 bases identical to TRBD2. Germline CDR1 is DFQATT and CDR2 is SNEGSKA (reference sequence). With V trimmed by 2 bases and J by 5 bases, 17 bases remained unmatched. This CDR3 is 17 amino acids long. Here the CDR3 DNA reads TGCAGTGCTAGAACTCGAATAGCGGGGTCCCCAGGGCACGAGCAGTACTTC. Its protein is CSARTRIAGSPGHEQYF.

This clonotype was seen at least ten times. V and J are TRBV27 and TRBJ2-7; maybe TRBD1 (6 bases). The CDR3 length is 14 residues. CDR1 MNHEY and CDR2 SMNVEV come from the germline V gene (reference sequence). Between the trimmed V and J ends, which lost 4 bases and 2 bases, there was a span of 12 bases. CDR3 nucleotides: TGTGCCAGCAGTTACCGGGACAAGCCCTACGAGCAGTACTTC. Translated, it gives CASSYRDKPYEQYF.

This clonotype was seen repeatedly, ten times or more. This chain uses TRBV12-3 or TRBV12-4 with TRBJ2-5, with D possibly matching TRBD1 (6 bases). V lost 7 bases to trimming and J lost 4 bases, with 13 bases between them. CDR3 length: 13 amino acids. Here the CDR3 DNA reads TGTGCCAGCAACCAACTAGGGGGAGAGACCCAGTACTTC. It is translated as CASNQLGGETQYF.

This clonotype was observed at least ten times. The chain links TRBV29-1 to TRBJ2-1, with D maybe TRBD2 (5 bases). Trimming stripped 0 bases from V and 9 bases from J, with 9 bases between. The CDR3 contains 12 residues. Germline CDR1 is SQVTM and CDR2 is ANQGSEA. The DNA of the CDR3 is TGCAGCGTTGAAGAGGTAGGACTTGAGCAGTTCTTC. It encodes CSVEEVGLEQFF.